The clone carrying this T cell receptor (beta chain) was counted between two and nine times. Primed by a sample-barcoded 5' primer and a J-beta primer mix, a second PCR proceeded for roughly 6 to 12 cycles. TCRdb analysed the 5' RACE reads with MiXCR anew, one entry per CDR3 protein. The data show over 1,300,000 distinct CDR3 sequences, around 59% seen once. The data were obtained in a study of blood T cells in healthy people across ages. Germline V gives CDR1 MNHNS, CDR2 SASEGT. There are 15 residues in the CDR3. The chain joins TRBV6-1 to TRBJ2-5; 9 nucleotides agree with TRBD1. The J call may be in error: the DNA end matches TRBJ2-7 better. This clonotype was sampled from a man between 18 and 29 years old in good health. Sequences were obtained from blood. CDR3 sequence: CASSEFLGQGSEQYF. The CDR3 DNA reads TGTGCCAGCAGTGAGTTCTTGGGACAGGGTTCCGAGCAGTACTTC.